These T cell receptor beta chains were read from a single sample in a study of blood T cell repertoires in COVID-19. Sequenced by immunoSEQ multiplex PCR; TCRdb stores in-frame clones only, minus some. The sample contains some 110,000 clones, 75% to 95% of which appear only once. The specimen sequenced was peripheral blood. Receptors were obtained from a human donor with active COVID-19. The donor label of this sample is uncertain. CDR3s include the opening cysteine and the closing phenylalanine or tryptophan.

V gene	J gene	CDR3 protein
TRBV7-3	TRBJ1-3	CASSSRQGANTIYF
TRBV5-1	TRBJ2-1	CASSLGLAGGQSYNEQFF
TRBV25-1	TRBJ1-1	CASSEPGYPAFF
TRBV25-1	TRBJ1-2	CASSRTGSLANYGYTF
TRBV29-1	TRBJ2-1	CSGGDGTYNEQFF
TRBV11-2	TRBJ2-3	CASSLDWGRGGPDTQYF
TRBV7-8	TRBJ1-5	CASSPDRLLNQPQHF
TRBV5-4	TRBJ1-5	CASSDGGGQPQHF
TRBV3-1/TRBV3-2	TRBJ1-2	CASSRDFYGYTF
TRBV20-1	TRBJ1-1	CSASEGAPTEAFF
TRBV6-1	TRBJ2-5	CASSVGRSSGQETQYF
TRBV2	TRBJ1-4	CASSDTGYNEKLFF
TRBV2	TRBJ1-2	CASTVRPGQASDGYTF
TRBV10-3	TRBJ2-6	CAISLQPSGANVLTF
TRBV2	TRBJ2-7	CASKMLTENSYEQYF
TRBV5-5	TRBJ2-5	CASSFAPLAGETQYF
TRBV19	TRBJ1-5	CASSHQGAGGNQPQHF
TRBV9	TRBJ2-3	CASSVAGRGGRADTQYF
TRBV12-3/TRBV12-4	TRBJ2-7	CASSSRGGQYF
TRBV7-9	TRBJ1-2	CASSLVGQANYGYTF
TRBV5-1	TRBJ1-2	CASSPDRGGYGYTF
TRBV19	TRBJ2-4	CASSPATGLPPFQYF
TRBV7-9	TRBJ2-2	CASSTTGTGDWVGELFF
TRBV5-1	TRBJ2-7	CASSWGDSHYEQYF
TRBV27	TRBJ2-5	CASSYQGGQETQYF
TRBV7-7	TRBJ2-3	CASSSSRTATQYF
TRBV5-6	TRBJ2-7	CASSLVGKRAYEQYF
TRBV9	TRBJ2-1	CASSVAPASGTYNEQFF
TRBV11-3	TRBJ2-1	CASSLDGLGAYNEQFF
TRBV12-3/TRBV12-4	TRBJ2-3	CASSRGGSTQYF
TRBV5-4	TRBJ1-2	CASSLGQNYGYTF
TRBV2	TRBJ2-7	CASNGYEQYF
TRBV6-6	TRBJ2-7	CASRVQGPYEQYF
TRBV6-2/TRBV6-3	TRBJ1-5	CASSQGQENQPQHF
TRBV11-3	TRBJ2-3	CASSAGTVTDTQYF
TRBV6-6	TRBJ2-6	CASSTRGTGANVLTF
TRBV10-3	TRBJ2-7	CATSGANTYEQYF
TRBV5-1	TRBJ2-7	CASSWDRGVEQYF
TRBV11-2	TRBJ2-1	CASSLGTGDYNEQFF
TRBV19	TRBJ2-4	CASSLKTVMGIQYF
TRBV12-3/TRBV12-4	TRBJ1-6	CASSLVGGSPLHF
TRBV4-1	TRBJ1-4	CASSQQGATNEKLFF
TRBV5-4	TRBJ1-1	CASSLQGGDTEAFF
TRBV18	TRBJ2-5	CASSTRGGPEETQYF
TRBV5-1	TRBJ2-2	CASSSPPGLAGSGGELFF
TRBV11-3	TRBJ2-3	CASARGASTDTQYF
TRBV10-2	TRBJ2-3	CASSDIRGASTDTQYF
TRBV6-5	TRBJ1-6	CASSTRQESPLHF
TRBV4-3	TRBJ2-1	CASSPGTGDYNEQFF
TRBV5-6	TRBJ1-1	CASSIGDRGLRLAFF
TRBV5-6	TRBJ1-3	CASSRQGARNTIYF
TRBV7-9	TRBJ1-2	CASSLAGDHGYTF
TRBV5-4	TRBJ2-1	CASSLIDSYNEQFF
TRBV5-1	TRBJ2-7	CASSLGGVSYEQYF
TRBV2	TRBJ1-1	CASRSQGAPEAFF
TRBV28	TRBJ1-5	CATRYPGQPQHF
TRBV19	TRBJ2-7	CASSIGRVHEQYF
TRBV5-1	TRBJ1-4	CASSTGTGHEKLFF
TRBV7-8	TRBJ2-7	CASSRPGPDEQYF
TRBV6-5	TRBJ1-5	CASSYSAASNQPQHF